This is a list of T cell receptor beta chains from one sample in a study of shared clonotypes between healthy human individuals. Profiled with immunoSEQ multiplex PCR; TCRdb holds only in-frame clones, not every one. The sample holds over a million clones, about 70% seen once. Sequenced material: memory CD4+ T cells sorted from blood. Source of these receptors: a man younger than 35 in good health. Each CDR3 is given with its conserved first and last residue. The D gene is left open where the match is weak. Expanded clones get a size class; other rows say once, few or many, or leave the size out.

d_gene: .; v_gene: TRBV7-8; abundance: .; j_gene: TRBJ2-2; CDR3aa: CASSLRAGLFF; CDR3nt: TGTGCCAGCAGCTTACGGGCCGGGCTGTTTTTT
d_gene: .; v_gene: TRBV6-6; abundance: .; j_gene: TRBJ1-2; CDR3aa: CASSSPGADYGYTF; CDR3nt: TGTGCCAGCAGTTCGCCCGGGGCGGACTATGGCTACACCTTC
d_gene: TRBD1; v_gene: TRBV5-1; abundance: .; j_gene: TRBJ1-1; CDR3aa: CASSKRQGPTEAFF; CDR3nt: TGCGCCAGCAGCAAACGACAGGGACCCACTGAAGCTTTCTTT
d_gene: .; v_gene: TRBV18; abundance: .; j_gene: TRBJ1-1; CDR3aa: CASSPRLGLANTEAFF; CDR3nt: TGTGCCAGCTCACCACGATTGGGGTTGGCGAACACTGAAGCTTTCTTT
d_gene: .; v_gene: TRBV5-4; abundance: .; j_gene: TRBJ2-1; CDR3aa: CASSLAGSSYNEQFF; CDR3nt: TGTGCCAGCAGCTTGGCTGGGAGCTCCTACAATGAGCAGTTCTTC
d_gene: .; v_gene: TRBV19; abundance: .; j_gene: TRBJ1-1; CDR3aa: CASSEAGGTEAFF; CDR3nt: TGTGCCAGTAGTGAGGCAGGAGGGACTGAAGCTTTCTTT
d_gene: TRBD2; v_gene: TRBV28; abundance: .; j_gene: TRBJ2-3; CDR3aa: CASSLWGGLAGRTDTQYF; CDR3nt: TGTGCCAGCAGTTTATGGGGAGGACTAGCGGGACGCACAGATACGCAGTATTTT
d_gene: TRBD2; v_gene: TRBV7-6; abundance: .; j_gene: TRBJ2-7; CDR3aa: CASSPLAGDLYEQYF; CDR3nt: TGTGCCAGCAGCCCGCTAGCGGGAGATCTCTACGAGCAGTACTTC
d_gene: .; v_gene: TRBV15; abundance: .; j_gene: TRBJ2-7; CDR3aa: CATSRDGRQVNEQYF; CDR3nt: TGTGCCACCAGCAGAGATGGACGGCAAGTGAACGAGCAGTACTTC
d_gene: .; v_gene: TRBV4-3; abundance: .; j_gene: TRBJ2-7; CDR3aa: CASSQGMGSTYEQYF; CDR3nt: TGCGCCAGCAGCCAAGGTATGGGCTCAACCTACGAGCAGTACTTC
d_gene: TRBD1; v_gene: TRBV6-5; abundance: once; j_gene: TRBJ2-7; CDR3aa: CASSYTRQGQGTQYF; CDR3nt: TGTGCCAGCAGTTACACCCGACAGGGACAGGGGACACAGTACTTC
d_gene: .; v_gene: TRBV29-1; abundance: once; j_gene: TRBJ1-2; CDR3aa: CSVGGNYGYTF; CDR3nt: TGCAGCGTTGGGGGGAACTATGGCTACACCTTC
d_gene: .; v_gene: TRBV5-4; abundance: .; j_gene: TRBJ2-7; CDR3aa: CASSPGGSSYEQYF; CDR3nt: TGTGCCAGCAGCCCCGGGGGTAGCTCCTACGAGCAGTACTTC
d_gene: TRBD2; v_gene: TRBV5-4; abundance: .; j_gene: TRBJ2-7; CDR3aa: CASSLGGLASTEQYF; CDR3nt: TGTGCCAGCAGCTTGGGTGGACTAGCAAGTACCGAGCAGTACTTC
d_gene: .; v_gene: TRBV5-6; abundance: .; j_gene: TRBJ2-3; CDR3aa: CASSLGQGLVYF; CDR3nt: TGTGCCAGCAGCTTGGGGCAGGGTCTGGTGTATTTT
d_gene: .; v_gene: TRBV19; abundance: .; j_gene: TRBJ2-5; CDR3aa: CASSIGGLPQETQYF; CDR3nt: TGTGCCAGTAGTATCGGCGGACTACCCCAAGAGACCCAGTACTTC
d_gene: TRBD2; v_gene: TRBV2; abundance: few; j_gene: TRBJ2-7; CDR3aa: CASSEASGSFSYEQYF; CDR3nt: TGTGCCAGCAGTGAAGCTAGCGGGAGTTTCTCCTACGAGCAGTACTTC
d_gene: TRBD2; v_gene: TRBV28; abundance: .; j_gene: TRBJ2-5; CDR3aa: CASSFIFLAGDRRETQYF; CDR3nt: TGTGCCAGCAGTTTTATTTTTTTAGCGGGGGACCGCCGGGAGACCCAGTACTTC
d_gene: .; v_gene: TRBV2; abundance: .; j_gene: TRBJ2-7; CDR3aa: CASRPGPTGNDEQYF; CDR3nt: TGTGCCAGCAGACCGGGCCCAACGGGGAACGACGAGCAGTACTTC
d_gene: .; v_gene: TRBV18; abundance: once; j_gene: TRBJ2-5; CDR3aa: CASSALSVPETQYF; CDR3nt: TGTGCCAGCTCAGCCCTCTCGGTTCCCGAGACCCAGTACTTC
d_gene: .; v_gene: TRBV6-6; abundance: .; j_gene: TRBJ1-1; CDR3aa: CASSYGAQEAFF; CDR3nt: TGTGCCAGCAGTTACGGGGCGCAGGAAGCTTTCTTT
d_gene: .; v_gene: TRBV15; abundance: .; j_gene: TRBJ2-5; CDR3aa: CATSRDRRGETQYF; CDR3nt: TGTGCCACCAGCAGAGATCGCAGAGGAGAGACCCAGTACTTC
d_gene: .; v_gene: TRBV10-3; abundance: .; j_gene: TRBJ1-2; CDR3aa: CAISESLIEGYTF; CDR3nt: TGTGCCATCAGTGAGTCGTTAATCGAGGGCTACACCTTC
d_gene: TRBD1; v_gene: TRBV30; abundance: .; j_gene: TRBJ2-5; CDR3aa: CAFDRAGETQYF; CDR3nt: TGTGCCTTCGACAGGGCGGGAGAGACCCAGTACTTC
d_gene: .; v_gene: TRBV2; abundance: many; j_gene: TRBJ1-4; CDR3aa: CASGPRGNEKLFF; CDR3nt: TGTGCCAGCGGACCCCGGGGAAATGAAAAACTGTTTTTT
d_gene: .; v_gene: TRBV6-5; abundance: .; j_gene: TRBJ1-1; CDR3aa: CASNPVGVNTEAFF; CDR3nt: TGTGCCAGCAACCCCGTCGGGGTGAACACTGAAGCTTTCTTT
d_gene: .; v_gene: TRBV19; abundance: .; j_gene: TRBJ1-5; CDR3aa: CASSIWGGRQPQHF; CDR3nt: TGTGCCAGTAGTATATGGGGAGGCAGACAGCCCCAGCATTTT
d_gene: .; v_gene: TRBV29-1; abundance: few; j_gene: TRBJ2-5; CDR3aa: CSVPKPSGETQYF; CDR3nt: TGCAGCGTACCGAAACCATCGGGGGAGACCCAGTACTTC
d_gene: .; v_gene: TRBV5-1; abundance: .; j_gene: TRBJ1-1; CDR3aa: CASSLSGRGMNTEAFF; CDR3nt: TGCGCCAGCAGCTTGTCAGGGCGTGGAATGAACACTGAAGCTTTCTTT
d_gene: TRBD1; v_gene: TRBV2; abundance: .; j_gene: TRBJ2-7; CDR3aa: CASKDRLYEQYF; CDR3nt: TGTGCCAGCAAGGACAGGTTGTACGAGCAGTACTTC
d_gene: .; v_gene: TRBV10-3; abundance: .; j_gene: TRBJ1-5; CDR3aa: CAISEGYSNQPQHF; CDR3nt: TGTGCCATCAGTGAGGGGTATAGCAATCAGCCCCAGCATTTT
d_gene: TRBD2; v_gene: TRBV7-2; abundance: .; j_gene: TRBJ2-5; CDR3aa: CASSLGSRTSGIQETQYF; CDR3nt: TGTGCCAGCAGCTTAGGCTCGAGAACTAGCGGGATCCAAGAGACCCAGTACTTC
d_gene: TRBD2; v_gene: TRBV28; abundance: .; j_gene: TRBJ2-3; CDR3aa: CASRERGTTDTQYF; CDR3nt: TGTGCCAGCAGGGAGCGGGGAACCACAGATACGCAGTATTTT
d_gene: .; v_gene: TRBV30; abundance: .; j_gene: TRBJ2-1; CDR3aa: CAWSGLGSNEQFF; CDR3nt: TGTGCCTGGAGTGGACTAGGTTCAAATGAGCAGTTCTTC
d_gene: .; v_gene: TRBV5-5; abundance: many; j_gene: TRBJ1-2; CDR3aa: CASSLAPGYGYTF; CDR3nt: TGTGCCAGCAGCTTGGCCCCGGGCTATGGCTACACCTTC
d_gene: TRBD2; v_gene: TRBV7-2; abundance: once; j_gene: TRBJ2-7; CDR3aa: CASSLRPAGGNHEQYF; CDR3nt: TGTGCCAGCAGCTTAAGACCTGCGGGAGGGAACCACGAGCAGTACTTC
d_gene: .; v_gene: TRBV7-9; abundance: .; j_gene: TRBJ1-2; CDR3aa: CASSYPGSGYTF; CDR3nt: TGTGCCAGCAGCTATCCAGGGAGCGGCTACACCTTC
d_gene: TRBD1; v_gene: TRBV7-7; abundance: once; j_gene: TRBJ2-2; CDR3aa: CASSPSRQGTGELFF; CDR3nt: TGTGCTAGCAGCCCTTCACGACAGGGGACCGGGGAGCTGTTTTTT
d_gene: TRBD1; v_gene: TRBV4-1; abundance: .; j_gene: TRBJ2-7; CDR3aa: CASSQNKGQNYEQYF; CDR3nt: TGCGCCAGCAGCCAGAATAAGGGACAGAACTACGAGCAGTACTTC
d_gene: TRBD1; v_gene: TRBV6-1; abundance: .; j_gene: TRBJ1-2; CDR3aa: CASSEPGNRGLYYGYTF; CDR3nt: TGTGCCAGCAGTGAACCCGGTAACAGGGGTCTTTACTATGGCTACACCTTC
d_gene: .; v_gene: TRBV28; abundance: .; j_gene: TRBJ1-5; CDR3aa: CASSWAGTRNQPQHF; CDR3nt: TGTGCCAGCAGTTGGGCCGGGACAAGAAATCAGCCCCAGCATTTT
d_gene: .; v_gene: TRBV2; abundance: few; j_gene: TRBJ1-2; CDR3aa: CASSESEIFYSYGYTF; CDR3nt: TGTGCCAGCAGTGAATCGGAGATATTCTACTCGTATGGCTACACCTTC
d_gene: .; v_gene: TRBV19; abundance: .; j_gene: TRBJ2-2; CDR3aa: CASTQGGSGTGELFF; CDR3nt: TGTGCCAGTACGCAGGGGGGATCAGGCACCGGGGAGCTGTTTTTT
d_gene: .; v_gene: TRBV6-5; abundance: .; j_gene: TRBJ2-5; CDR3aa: CASTSGVSETQYF; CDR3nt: TGTGCCAGCACTTCAGGGGTTTCAGAGACCCAGTACTTC
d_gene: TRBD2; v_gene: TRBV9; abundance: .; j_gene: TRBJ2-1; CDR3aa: CASSVSGTTYNEQFF; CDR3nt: TGTGCCAGCAGCGTGAGCGGGACTACCTACAATGAGCAGTTCTTC
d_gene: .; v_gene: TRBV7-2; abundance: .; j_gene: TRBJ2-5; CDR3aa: CASSLTPSQRETQYF; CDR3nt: TGTGCCAGCAGCTTAACGCCTAGCCAGCGAGAGACCCAGTACTTC
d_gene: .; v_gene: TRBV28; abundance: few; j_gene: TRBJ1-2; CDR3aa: CASSLGANYGYTF; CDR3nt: TGTGCCAGCAGTTTAGGAGCGAACTATGGCTACACCTTC
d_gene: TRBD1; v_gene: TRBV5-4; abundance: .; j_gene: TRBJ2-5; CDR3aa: CASSRDRETQYF; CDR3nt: TGTGCCAGCAGCCGGGACAGAGAGACCCAGTACTTC
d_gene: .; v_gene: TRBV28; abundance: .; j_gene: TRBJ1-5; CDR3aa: CASSSPGERFRVQPQHF; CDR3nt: TGTGCCAGCAGTTCTCCCGGGGAAAGATTCAGGGTACAGCCCCAGCATTTT
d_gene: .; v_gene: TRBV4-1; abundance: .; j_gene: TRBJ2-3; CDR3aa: CASSQVRGSSTDTQYF; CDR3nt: TGCGCCAGCAGCCAAGTTCGGGGCTCAAGCACAGATACGCAGTATTTT
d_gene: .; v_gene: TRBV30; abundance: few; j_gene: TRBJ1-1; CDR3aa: CAWSVKGRQAYTEAFF; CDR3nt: TGTGCCTGGAGTGTAAAAGGGAGACAGGCTTACACTGAAGCTTTCTTT
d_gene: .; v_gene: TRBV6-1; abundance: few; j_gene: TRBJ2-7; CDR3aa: CATDLVEDLGYEQYF; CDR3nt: TGTGCCACCGATCTTGTTGAGGACCTTGGTTACGAGCAGTACTTC
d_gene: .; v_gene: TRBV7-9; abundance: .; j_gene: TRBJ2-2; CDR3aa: CASSLRDMLFF; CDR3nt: TGTGCCAGCAGCTTGAGAGACATGCTGTTTTTT
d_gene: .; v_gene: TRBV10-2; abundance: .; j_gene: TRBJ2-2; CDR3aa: CASLWEAGELFF; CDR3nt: TGCGCCAGCCTTTGGGAGGCCGGGGAGCTGTTTTTT
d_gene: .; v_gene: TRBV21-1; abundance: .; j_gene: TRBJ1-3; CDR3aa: CASSPRKGSHISGNTIYF; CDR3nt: TGTGCCAGCAGCCCCCGAAAGGGGTCGCACATCTCTGGAAACACCATATATTTT
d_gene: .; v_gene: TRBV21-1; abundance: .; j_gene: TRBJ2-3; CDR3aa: CASSKDRLAGDTQYF; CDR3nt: TGTGCCAGCAGCAAAGATCGGCTAGCGGGAGATACGCAGTATTTT
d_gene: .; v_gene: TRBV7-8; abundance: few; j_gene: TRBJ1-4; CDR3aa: CASRRDSYNEKLFF; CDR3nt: TGTGCCAGCAGGAGAGACAGTTATAATGAAAAACTGTTTTTT
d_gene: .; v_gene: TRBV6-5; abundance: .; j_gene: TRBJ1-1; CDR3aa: CASNRAQNTEAFF; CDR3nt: TGTGCCAGCAACCGGGCCCAGAACACTGAAGCTTTCTTT
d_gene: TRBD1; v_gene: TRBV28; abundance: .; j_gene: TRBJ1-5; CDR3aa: CATRQGSENQPQHF; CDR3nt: TGTGCCACCCGACAGGGCAGTGAGAATCAGCCCCAGCATTTT
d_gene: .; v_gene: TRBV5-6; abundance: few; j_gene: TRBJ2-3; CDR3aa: CASSLFAGNTDTQYF; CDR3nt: TGTGCCAGCAGCTTGTTTGCGGGGAACACAGATACGCAGTATTTT